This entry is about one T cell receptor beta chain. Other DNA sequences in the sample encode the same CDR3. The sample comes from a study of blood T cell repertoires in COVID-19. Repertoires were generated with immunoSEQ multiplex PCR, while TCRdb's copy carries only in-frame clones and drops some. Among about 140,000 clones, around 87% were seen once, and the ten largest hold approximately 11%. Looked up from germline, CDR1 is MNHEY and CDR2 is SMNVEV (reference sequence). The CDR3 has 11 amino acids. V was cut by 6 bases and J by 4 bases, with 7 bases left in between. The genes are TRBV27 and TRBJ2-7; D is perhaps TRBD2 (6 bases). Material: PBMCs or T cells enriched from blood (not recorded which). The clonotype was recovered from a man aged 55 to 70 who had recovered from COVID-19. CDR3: CASRGGYEQYF. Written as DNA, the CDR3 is TGTGCCAGCAGGGGGGGATACGAGCAGTACTTC.